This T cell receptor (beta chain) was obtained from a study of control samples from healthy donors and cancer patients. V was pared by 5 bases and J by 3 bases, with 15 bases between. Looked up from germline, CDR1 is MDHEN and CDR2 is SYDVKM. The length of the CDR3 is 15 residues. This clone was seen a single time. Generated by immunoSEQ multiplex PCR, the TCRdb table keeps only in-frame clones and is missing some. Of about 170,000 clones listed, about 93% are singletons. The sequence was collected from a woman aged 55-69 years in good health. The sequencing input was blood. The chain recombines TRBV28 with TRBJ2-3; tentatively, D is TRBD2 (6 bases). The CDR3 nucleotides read TGTGCCAGCAGTCAAACCGGGACTGGAACAGATACGCAGTATTTT. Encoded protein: CASSQTGTGTDTQYF. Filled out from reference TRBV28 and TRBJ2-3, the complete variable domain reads DVKVTQSSRYLVKRTGEKVFLECVQDMDHENMFWYRQDPGLGLRLIYFSYDVKMKEKGDIPEGYSVSREKKERFSLILESASTNQTSMYLCASSQTGTGTDTQYFGPGTRLTVL.